The 4 T cell receptor beta chains presented below share a single source sample, sequenced in a study of T cells in Graves' hyperthyroidism and ophthalmopathy. RNA transcripts gave rise to amplified TCR beta CDR3 regions. First-round RT-PCR with HTBI primers amplified the TCR CDR3 region. One entry per CDR3 protein results from TCRdb running MiXCR on the multiplex PCR reads. The sample includes about 290,000 distinct CDR3 sequences, roughly an eighth of them seen just once. The specimen was blood. These receptors all come from a woman aged 40-49 years with Graves' hyperthyroidism.

This clonotype was counted only a few times. This chain joins TRBV12-3 or TRBV12-4 and TRBJ1-4; TRBD1 matches 8 bases. V was pared by 7 bases and J by 8 bases, with 6 bases of the junction left unmatched. This CDR3 has 13 residues. DNA of the CDR3: TGTGCCAGCAATTCAGGGGGCGGGGAAAAACTGTTTTTT. Residues: CASNSGGGEKLFF.

This chain uses TRBV19 with TRBJ2-2; D might be TRBD1 (6 bases). V was shortened by 1 base and J by 0 bases, with 9 bases between the two germline ends. The CDR3 loop spans 16 amino acids. In germline, CDR1 is LNHDA, CDR2 SQIVND (reference sequence). The CDR3: CASSIVGGANTGELFF. The CDR3 coding sequence is TGTGCCAGTAGTATAGTAGGGGGTGCGAACACCGGGGAGCTGTTTTTT.

The chain uses TRBV2 and TRBJ1-5; 7 positions match TRBD1. Germline V gene data show CDR1 as SNHLY and CDR2 as FYNNEI. The CDR3 contains 13 residues. The trim removed 7 bases at V and 7 bases at J, leaving 7 bases unmatched. CDR3 bases: TGTGCCAGCAATAATCAGGGGGAGCAGCCCCAGCATTTT. The encoded protein is CASNNQGEQPQHF.

This clonotype was seen a few times. V usage is TRBV6-1 and J usage is TRBJ2-7, with D uncertain. Germline CDR1 and CDR2: MNHNS and SASEGT. This CDR3 spans 13 amino acids. V lost 1 base and J 4 bases, leaving 8 bases between the germline ends. DNA of the CDR3: TGTGCCAGCAGTGAAGTTTGGGGTTACGAGCAGTACTTC. This sequence encodes CASSEVWGYEQYF.